The source of this T cell receptor (beta chain) is a study of fetal regulatory T cell absence and autoimmunity. On the study more broadly: Without clinical diabetes, IPEX patients showed exocrine pancreas autoimmunity. Notes on the study in general: Oligoclonal TCR enrichment in pancreas over cord blood reached over 95-fold for some clones. Cord blood and pancreas showed broadly similar TRB gene family usage.

The survey-level immunoSEQ assay was used. TCRdb's copy holds only in-frame clones and misses some; the assay was immunoSEQ multiplex PCR. This sample yields roughly 95,000 clones, of which around 72% are seen a single time; roughly 2% belongs to the top ten. Points on this clone: Antigen: not known.

The receptor comes from a male donor with IPEX syndrome. The sample taken for sequencing was pancreas tissue.

In DNA form, the CDR3 reads TGTGCCAGCAGCCTACAGCCGGGAGGGCCCTACGAGCAGTACTTC. Protein sequence: CASSLQPGGPYEQYF. The chain carries TRBV5-5 and TRBJ2-7; 8 bases agree with TRBD2. Trimming removed 4 bases from V and 2 bases from J; junction bases left unmatched: 8. The CDR3 spans 15 residues. The V gene's germline CDR1 is SGHKS and CDR2 YYEKEE (reference sequence).